This TCR beta chain was sequenced during a study of T cells in Graves' hyperthyroidism and ophthalmopathy. Study-level points and caveats: Stable hyperthyroidism was separated from ophthalmopathy by a model based on 13 V-J features.

The TCR beta CDR3 regions underwent amplification using RNA transcripts as the source. The HTBI primer set drove a first-round RT-PCR of the TCR CDR3. TCRdb fed the multiplex PCR reads into MiXCR, producing one record per CDR3 protein. This table holds about 200,000 distinct CDR3 sequences, 15% to 20% found once. This clonotype was seen many times. Antigen: not known. V trimming: 6 bases; J trimming: 2 bases; junction bases outside the gene matches: 7. The CDR3 runs 16 residues. Germline lookup yields CDR1 SGHNT and CDR2 YENEEA. This receptor was obtained from a middle-aged man with Graves' hyperthyroidism. The gene calls are TRBV11-3 and TRBJ2-1, with TRBD2 matching over 10 bases. Sequenced sample: blood. The CDR3 sequence: CASSYSGRRPYNEQFF. The DNA for the CDR3 is TGTGCCAGCAGTTATAGCGGGAGGCGTCCCTACAATGAGCAGTTCTTC.